What follows describes a single TCR beta chain. This entry is derived from a study of early T cells in non-severe SARS-CoV-2 infection. The length of the CDR3 is 12 residues. V lost 4 bases and J 2 bases, leaving 8 bases between the germline ends. Germline assignment: CDR1 SQVTM and CDR2 ANQGSEA. TCRdb ran MiXCR on the 5' RACE reads and lists one entry per CDR3 protein. The sample shows 70,000 to 75,000 distinct CDR3 sequences, 12% of them seen only once. The specimen sequenced was whole blood. The V gene is TRBV29-1, the J gene TRBJ2-5; D remains unclear. This clonotype originated in an adult who was a healthcare worker with PCR-confirmed SARS-CoV-2 infection or an uninfected control (not recorded which). This CDR3 reads CSVVWGQETQYF. The DNA of the CDR3 is TGCAGCGTTGTTTGGGGTCAAGAGACCCAGTACTTC. Looking up the rest from reference TRBV29-1 and TRBJ2-5 gives the full variable domain: SAVISQKPSRDICQRGTSLTIQCQVDSQVTMMFWYRQQPGQSLTLIATANQGSEATYESGFVIDKFPISRPNLTFSTLTVSNMSPEDSSIYLCSVVWGQETQYFGPGTRLLVL.